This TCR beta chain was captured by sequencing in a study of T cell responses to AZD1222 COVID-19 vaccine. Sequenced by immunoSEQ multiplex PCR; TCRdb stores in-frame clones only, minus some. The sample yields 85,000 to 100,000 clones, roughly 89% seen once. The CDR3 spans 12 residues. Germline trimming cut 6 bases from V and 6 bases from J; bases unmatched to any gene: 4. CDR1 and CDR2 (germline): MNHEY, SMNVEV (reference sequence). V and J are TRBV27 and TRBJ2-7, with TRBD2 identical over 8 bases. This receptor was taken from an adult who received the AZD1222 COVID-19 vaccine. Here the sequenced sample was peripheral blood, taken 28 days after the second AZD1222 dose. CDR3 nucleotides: TGTGCCAGCAGGCGGGGGGCGGGCGAGCAGTACTTC. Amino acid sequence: CASRRGAGEQYF.